Here is one TCR beta chain with its context. Its antigen is still unknown. Some clones are missing from TCRdb's copy, which holds only in-frame ones; the method was immunoSEQ multiplex PCR. The data contain 140,000 or so clones, around 90% of them singletons. This sample was taken from a study of T cell responses to AZD1222 COVID-19 vaccine. Study-wide points: Every sample of the repertoires postdated the peak T cell response. Researchers report vaccine-associated CD4 TCRs spanning spike, with dominance at 160-218 and 743-854.

V lost 4 bases and J 7 bases, leaving 10 bases between the germline ends. The germline gives CDR1 LNHNV, CDR2 YYDKDF (reference sequence). This CDR3 is built from 12 residues. The source is an adult who received the AZD1222 COVID-19 vaccine. Material: peripheral blood, obtained 28 days after the second AZD1222 dose. The chain is built from TRBV15 and TRBJ1-2, with TRBD1 as a possible D gene (6 bases). DNA of the CDR3: TGTGCCACCAGCATTGACAGGCTTGGCTACACCTTC. This gives the protein CATSIDRLGYTF.